There are a few counts of the clone carrying this T cell receptor beta chain. The record originates from a study of blood T cells in healthy people across ages. The germline gives CDR1 SGDLS, CDR2 YYNGEE. The CDR3 loop spans 15 amino acids. Trimming shortened V by 3 bases and J by 3 bases, and 16 bases separated the two germline ends. Together with a sample-barcoded 5' primer, a J-beta primer mix was included in a second PCR lasting about 6 to 11 cycles. MiXCR, applied by TCRdb to the 5' RACE reads, yields one record per CDR3 protein. The repertoire includes 550,000 to 700,000 distinct CDR3 sequences, 25% to 30% of them detected once, and around 18% sits in the top ten.

The sequence came from a woman in her 70s in good health. This chain joins TRBV9 and TRBJ2-7; D possibly corresponds to TRBD2 (5 bases). The sequenced sample consisted of blood. CDR3 coding DNA: TGTGCCAGCAGCGGAGGGTCCGGATCCCACTACGAGCAGTACTTC. Translation: CASSGGSGSHYEQYF.